These 5 T cell receptor beta chains were sequenced from one sample in a study of cytomegalovirus exposure and HLA in healthy donors. PCR used 60 Vbeta primers and 13 Jbeta primers. TCRdb's table, derived via immunoSEQ multiplex PCR, lists solely in-frame clones and lacks some. This table holds fewer than 250,000 clones, around three quarters found once. Sequencing was carried out using PBMCs. These receptors were obtained from a woman between 18 and 29 years old in good health and CMV-seronegative.

The V call is TRBV5-1, the J call TRBJ2-3, with 8 positions matching TRBD1. This CDR3 has 15 amino acids. CDR1 and CDR2 from the germline V gene are SGHRS and YFSETQ. Trimming removed 4 bases from V and 0 bases from J; junction bases left unmatched: 4. Here the CDR3 reads CASSPRDRSTDTQYF. The CDR3 bases are TGCGCCAGCAGCCCCCGGGACAGGAGCACAGATACGCAGTATTTT.

The chain recombines TRBV27 with TRBJ1-5, with 7 bases that match TRBD1. Trimming removed 5 bases from V and 1 base from J; junction bases left unmatched: 11. The CDR3 runs to 17 residues. Looked up from germline, CDR1 is MNHEY and CDR2 is SMNVEV (reference sequence). This CDR3 reads CASSPSRQGPSNQPQHF. CDR3 nucleotide sequence: TGTGCCAGCAGTCCAAGCCGACAGGGTCCCAGCAATCAGCCCCAGCATTTT.

The gene calls are TRBV18 and TRBJ1-2, with 7 bases matching TRBD1. The CDR3 length is 14 residues. Germline CDR1 reads KGHSH; CDR2 reads LQKENI. Trimming took 1 base from V and 3 from J; bases not matched to a gene: 2. The CDR3 sequence is CASSPRDSYYGYTF. The CDR3 DNA sequence: TGTGCCAGCTCACCACGGGACAGTTACTATGGCTACACCTTC.

This chain joins TRBV6-1 and TRBJ1-1, with TRBD1 matching over 10 bases. Per germline, CDR1 MNHNS and CDR2 SASEGT. V was pared by 6 bases and J by 5 bases, with 9 bases of the junction left unmatched. The CDR3 covers 15 residues. The CDR3 bases are TGTGCCAGCAGCCTTAGACAGGGGGCGCGAACTGAAGCTTTCTTT. Protein: CASSLRQGARTEAFF.

The chain employs TRBV5-1 and TRBJ2-1; a weak D match, TRBD2 (6 bases). Trimming shortened V by 6 bases and J by 1 base, and 17 bases separated the two germline ends. The CDR3 totals 16 residues. CDR1 is SGHRS and CDR2 is YFSETQ in the germline V gene. CDR3 sequence reads: CASTEVADPSYNEQFF. The CDR3 nucleotides are TGCGCCAGCACCGAAGTAGCGGACCCTTCCTACAATGAGCAGTTCTTC.